This TCR beta chain was profiled in a study of T cell repertoires in cytomegalovirus infection. Study summary: In public TCR beta signatures, there were indications of both CMV infection and matching HLA type.

Germline V lookup: CDR1 MDHEN, CDR2 SYDVKM. This CDR3 has 14 residues. V was clipped by 6 bases and J by 14 bases; unmatched bases: 14. This clonotype has at least ten counts. TCRdb reprocessed the reads via MiXCR and lists one record per CDR3 protein. The sample records about 460,000 distinct CDR3 sequences, about 11% being singletons. This receptor was identified in a human donor in good health (CMV status not recorded). Some clones in this sample may be carry-over from other donors' samples. The sample was PBMCs. The chain uses TRBV28 and TRBJ2-4; 9 positions match TRBD1. CDR3 in amino acids: CASSQGQGGEKKYF. The CDR3 DNA is TGTGCCAGCAGCCAGGGACAGGGAGGGGAAAAAAAGTACTTC. Combining the CDR3 with reference TRBV28 and TRBJ2-4 gives the whole variable domain DVKVTQSSRYLVKRTGEKVFLECVQDMDHENMFWYRQDPGLGLRLIYFSYDVKMKEKGDIPEGYSVSREKKERFSLILESASTNQTSMYLCASSQGQGGEKKYFGAGTRLSVL.